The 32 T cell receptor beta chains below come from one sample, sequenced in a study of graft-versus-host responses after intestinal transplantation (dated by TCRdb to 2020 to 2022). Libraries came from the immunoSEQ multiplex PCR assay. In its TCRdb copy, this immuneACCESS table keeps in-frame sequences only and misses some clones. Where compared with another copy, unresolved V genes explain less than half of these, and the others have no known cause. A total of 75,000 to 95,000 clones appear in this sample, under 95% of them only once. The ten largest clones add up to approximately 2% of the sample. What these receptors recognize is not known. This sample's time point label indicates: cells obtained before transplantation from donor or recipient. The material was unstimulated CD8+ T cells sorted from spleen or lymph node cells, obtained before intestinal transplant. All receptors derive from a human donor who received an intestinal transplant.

The CDR3 reads CASSLVPGSETEAFF. The CDR3 DNA reads as TGTGCCAGCAGCTTAGTACCAGGGTCCGAGACTGAAGCTTTCTTT. The rearrangement joins TRBV7-2 to TRBJ1-1; maybe TRBD1 (5 bases). The CDR3 has 15 amino acids. The V end lost 1 base, the J end lost 5 bases, and 14 bases lay between the germline ends. Per germline, CDR1 SGHTA and CDR2 FQGNSA.

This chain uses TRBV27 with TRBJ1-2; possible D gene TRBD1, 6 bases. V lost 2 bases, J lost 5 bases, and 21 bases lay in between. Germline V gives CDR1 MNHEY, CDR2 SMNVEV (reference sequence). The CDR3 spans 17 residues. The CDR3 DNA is TGTGCCAGCAGTTTAACGTTTGGGGGCGCGGTTAAGTATGGCTACACCTTC. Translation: CASSLTFGGAVKYGYTF.

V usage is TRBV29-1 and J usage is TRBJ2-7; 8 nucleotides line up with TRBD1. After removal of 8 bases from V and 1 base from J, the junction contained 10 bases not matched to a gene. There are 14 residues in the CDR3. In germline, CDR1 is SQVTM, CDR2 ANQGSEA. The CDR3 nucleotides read TGCAGCACGGGACAGGTGGTGGAATCCTACGAGCAGTACTTC. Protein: CSTGQVVESYEQYF.

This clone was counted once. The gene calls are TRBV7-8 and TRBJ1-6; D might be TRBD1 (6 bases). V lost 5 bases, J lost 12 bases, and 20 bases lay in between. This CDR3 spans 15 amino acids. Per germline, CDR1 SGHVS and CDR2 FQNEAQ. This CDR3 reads CASSLGTLLEVPLHF. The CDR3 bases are TGTGCCAGCAGCCTAGGGACACTGCTTGAGGTACCCCTCCACTTT.

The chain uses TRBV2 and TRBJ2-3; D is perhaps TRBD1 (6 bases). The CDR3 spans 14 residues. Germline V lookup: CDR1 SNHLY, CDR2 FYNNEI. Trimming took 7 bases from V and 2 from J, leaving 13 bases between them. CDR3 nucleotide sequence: TGTGCCAGCATTTTTGGGACATCCACAGATACGCAGTATTTT. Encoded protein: CASIFGTSTDTQYF.

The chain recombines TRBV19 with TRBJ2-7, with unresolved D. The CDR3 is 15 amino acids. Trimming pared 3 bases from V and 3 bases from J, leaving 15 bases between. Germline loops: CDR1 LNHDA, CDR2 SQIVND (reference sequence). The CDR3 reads CASSISTAPRYEQYF. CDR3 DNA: TGTGCCAGTAGTATTTCTACAGCCCCACGCTACGAGCAGTACTTC.

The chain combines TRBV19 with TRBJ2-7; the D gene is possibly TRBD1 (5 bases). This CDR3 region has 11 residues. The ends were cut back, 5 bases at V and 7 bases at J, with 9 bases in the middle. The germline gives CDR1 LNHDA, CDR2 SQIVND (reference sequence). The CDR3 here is CASSQGGEQYF. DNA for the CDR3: TGTGCCAGTAGTCAGGGTGGGGAGCAGTACTTC.

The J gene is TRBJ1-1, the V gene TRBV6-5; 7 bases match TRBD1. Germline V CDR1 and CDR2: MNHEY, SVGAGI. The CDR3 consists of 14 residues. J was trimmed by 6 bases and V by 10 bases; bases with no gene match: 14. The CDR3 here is CATTTGNEFAEAFF. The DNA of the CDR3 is TGTGCCACCACGACAGGGAATGAATTCGCTGAAGCTTTCTTT.

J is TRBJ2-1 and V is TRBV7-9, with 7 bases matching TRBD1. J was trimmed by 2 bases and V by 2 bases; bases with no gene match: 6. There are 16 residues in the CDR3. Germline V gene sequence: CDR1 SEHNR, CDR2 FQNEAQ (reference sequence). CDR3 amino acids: CASSLQGVGTYNEQFF. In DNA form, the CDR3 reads TGTGCCAGCAGCTTACAGGGGGTCGGGACCTACAATGAGCAGTTCTTC.

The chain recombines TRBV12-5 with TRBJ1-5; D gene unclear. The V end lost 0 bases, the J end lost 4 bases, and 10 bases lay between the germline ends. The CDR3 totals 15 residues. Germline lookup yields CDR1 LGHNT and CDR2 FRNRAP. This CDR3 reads CASGLVPAGNQPQHF. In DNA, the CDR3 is TGTGCTAGTGGTTTGGTACCCGCAGGTAATCAGCCCCAGCATTTT.

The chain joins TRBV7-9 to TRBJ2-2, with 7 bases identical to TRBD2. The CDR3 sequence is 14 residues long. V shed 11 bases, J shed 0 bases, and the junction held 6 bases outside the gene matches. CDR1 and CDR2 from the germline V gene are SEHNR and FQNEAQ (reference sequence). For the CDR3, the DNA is TGTGCCGTTAGCCGGGGGGCGAACACCGGGGAGCTGTTTTTT. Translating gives CAVSRGANTGELFF.

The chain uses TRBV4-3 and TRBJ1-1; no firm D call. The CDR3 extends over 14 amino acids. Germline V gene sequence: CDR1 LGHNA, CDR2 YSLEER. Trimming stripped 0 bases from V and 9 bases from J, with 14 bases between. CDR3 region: CASSQDRGQGQAFF. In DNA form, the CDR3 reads TGCGCCAGCAGCCAAGATCGAGGGCAAGGGCAAGCTTTCTTT.

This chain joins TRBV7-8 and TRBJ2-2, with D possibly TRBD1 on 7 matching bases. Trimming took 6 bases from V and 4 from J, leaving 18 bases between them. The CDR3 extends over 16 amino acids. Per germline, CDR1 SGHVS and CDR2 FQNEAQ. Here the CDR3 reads CASSTRRDSGTGELFF. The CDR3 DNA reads TGTGCCAGCAGTACAAGGAGGGACAGCGGCACCGGGGAGCTGTTTTTT.

CDR3 region: CASSFGQDLNTEAFF. DNA for the CDR3: TGTGCCAGCAGCTTCGGACAGGATTTGAACACTGAAGCTTTCTTT. The chain links TRBV7-9 to TRBJ1-1, with 7 bases identical to TRBD1. CDR1 and CDR2 from the germline V gene are SEHNR and FQNEAQ (reference sequence). The CDR3 totals 15 residues. J lost 0 bases, V lost 3 bases, and 4 bases had no gene match.

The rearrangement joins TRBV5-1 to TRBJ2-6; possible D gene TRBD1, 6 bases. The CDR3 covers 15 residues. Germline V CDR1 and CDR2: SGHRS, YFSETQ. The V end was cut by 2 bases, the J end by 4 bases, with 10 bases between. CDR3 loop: CASSLAGAGANVLTF. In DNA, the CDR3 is TGCGCCAGCAGCTTAGCAGGGGCCGGGGCCAACGTCCTGACTTTC.

The CDR3 reads CASSPRHGLEISYTF. The CDR3, as DNA: TGTGCCAGCTCACCCAGACACGGTTTGGAAATTAGCTACACCTTC. The V and J genes are TRBV18 and TRBJ1-2; no firm D call. The CDR3 runs 15 residues. Trimming cost V 3 bases and J 9 bases, with 20 bases left between them. Germline loops: CDR1 KGHSH, CDR2 LQKENI.

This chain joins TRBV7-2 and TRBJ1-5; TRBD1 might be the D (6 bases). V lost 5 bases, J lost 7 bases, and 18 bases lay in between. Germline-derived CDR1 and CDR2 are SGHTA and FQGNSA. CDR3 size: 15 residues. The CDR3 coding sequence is TGTGCCAGCAGCAGGGGGACGGGGCAGGGGCAGCCCCAGCATTTT. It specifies CASSRGTGQGQPQHF.

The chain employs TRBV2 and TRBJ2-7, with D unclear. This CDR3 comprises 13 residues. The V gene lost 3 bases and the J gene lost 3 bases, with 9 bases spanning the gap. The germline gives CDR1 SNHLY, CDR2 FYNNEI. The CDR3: CASSDAAFYEQYF. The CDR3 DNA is TGTGCCAGCAGTGATGCGGCTTTCTACGAGCAGTACTTC.

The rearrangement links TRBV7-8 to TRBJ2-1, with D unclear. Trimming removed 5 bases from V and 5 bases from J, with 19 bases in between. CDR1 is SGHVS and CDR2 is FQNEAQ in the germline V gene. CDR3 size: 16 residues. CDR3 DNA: TGTGCCAGCAGCCAAGGATCACAGTACCCCAACAATGAGCAGTTCTTC. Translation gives CASSQGSQYPNNEQFF.

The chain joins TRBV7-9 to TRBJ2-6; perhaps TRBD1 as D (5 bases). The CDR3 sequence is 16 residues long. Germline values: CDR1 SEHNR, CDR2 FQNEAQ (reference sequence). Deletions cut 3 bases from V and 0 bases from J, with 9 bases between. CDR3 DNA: TGTGCCAGCAGCTTGCACAGGTCCTCTGGGGCCAACGTCCTGACTTTC. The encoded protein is CASSLHRSSGANVLTF.

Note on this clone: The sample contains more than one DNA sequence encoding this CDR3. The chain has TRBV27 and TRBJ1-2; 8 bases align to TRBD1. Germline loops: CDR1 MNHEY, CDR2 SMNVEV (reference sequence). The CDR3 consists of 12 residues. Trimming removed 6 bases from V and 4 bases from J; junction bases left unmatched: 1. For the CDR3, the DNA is TGTGCCAGCAGAACAGGGGGCTATGGCTACACCTTC. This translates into CASRTGGYGYTF.

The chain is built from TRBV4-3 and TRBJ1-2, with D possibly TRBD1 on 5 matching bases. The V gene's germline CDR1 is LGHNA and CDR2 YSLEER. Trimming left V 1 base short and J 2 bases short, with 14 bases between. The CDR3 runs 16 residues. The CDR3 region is CASSQVLRRGNYGYTF. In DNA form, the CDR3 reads TGCGCCAGCAGCCAAGTTTTGAGACGGGGGAACTATGGCTACACCTTC.

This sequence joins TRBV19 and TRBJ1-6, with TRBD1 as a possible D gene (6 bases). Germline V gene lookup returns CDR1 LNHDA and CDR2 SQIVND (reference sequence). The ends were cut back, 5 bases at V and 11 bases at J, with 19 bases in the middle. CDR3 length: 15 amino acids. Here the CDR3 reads CASSPGEGGRTPLHF. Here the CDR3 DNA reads TGTGCCAGTAGTCCCGGGGAGGGGGGCAGGACACCCCTCCACTTT. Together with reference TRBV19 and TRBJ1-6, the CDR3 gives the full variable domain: DGGITQSPKYLFRKEGQNVTLSCEQNLNHDAMYWYRQDPGQGLRLIYYSQIVNDFQKGDIAEGYSVSREKKESFPLTVTSAQKNPTAFYLCASSPGEGGRTPLHFGNGTRLTVT.

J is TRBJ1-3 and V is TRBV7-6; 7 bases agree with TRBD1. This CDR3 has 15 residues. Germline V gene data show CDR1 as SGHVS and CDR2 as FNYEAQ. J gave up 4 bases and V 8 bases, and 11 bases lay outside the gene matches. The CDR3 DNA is TGTGCCAGCGGAAGAGAGGGGGCGCCCGGAAACACCATATATTTT. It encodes CASGREGAPGNTIYF.

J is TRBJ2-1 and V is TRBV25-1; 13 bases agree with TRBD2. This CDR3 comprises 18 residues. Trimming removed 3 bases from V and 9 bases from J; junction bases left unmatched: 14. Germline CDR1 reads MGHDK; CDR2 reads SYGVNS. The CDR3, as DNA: TGTGCCAGCAGTGATCCCCTCCCCGGACTAGCGGGGGATGGTGAGCAGTTCTTC. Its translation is CASSDPLPGLAGDGEQFF.

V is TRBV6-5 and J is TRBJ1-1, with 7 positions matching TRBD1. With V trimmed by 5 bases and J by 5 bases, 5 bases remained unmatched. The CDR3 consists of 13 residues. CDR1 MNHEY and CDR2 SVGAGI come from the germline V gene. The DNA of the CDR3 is TGTGCCAGCAGTGAAGGGGGCTCTACTGAAGCTTTCTTT. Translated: CASSEGGSTEAFF.

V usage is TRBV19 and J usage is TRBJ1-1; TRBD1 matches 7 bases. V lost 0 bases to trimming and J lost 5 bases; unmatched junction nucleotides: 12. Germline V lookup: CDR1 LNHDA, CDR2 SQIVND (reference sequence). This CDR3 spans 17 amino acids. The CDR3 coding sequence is TGTGCCAGTAGTATAGATCTACTTACAGGGGATGATACTGAAGCTTTCTTT. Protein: CASSIDLLTGDDTEAFF.

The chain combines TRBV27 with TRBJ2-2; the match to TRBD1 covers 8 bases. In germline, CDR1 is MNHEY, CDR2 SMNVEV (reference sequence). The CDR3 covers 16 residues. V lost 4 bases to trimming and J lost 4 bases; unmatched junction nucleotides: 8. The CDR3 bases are TGTGCCAGCAGTTGGGGGCAGGGGGCGGCCACCGGGGAGCTGTTTTTT. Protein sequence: CASSWGQGAATGELFF.

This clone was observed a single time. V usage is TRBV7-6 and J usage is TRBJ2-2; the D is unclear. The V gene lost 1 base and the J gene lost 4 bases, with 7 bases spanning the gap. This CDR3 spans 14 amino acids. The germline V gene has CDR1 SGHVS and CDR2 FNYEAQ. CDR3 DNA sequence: TGTGCCAGCAGCTTAGAACAGCTCACCGGGGAGCTGTTTTTT. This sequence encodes CASSLEQLTGELFF.

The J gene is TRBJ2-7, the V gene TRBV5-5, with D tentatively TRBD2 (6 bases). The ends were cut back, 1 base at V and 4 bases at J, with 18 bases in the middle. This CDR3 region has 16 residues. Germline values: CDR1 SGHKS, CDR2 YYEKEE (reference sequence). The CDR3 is CASSLSVPFGGYEQYF. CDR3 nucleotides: TGTGCCAGCAGCTTGTCAGTTCCGTTCGGGGGATACGAGCAGTACTTC.

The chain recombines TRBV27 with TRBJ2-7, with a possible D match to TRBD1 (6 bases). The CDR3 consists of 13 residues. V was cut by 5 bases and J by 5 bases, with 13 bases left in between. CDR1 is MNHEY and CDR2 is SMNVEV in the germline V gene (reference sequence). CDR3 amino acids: CASSITGSHEQYF. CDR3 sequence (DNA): TGTGCCAGCAGTATTACAGGGTCCCACGAGCAGTACTTC.

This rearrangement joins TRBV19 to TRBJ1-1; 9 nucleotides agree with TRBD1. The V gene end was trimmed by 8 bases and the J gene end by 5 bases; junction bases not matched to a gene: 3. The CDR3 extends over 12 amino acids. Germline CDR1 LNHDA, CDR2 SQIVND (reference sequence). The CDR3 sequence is CASLDRGTEAFF. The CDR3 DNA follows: TGTGCCAGTTTGGACAGGGGAACTGAAGCTTTCTTT. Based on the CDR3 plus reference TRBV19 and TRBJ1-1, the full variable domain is DGGITQSPKYLFRKEGQNVTLSCEQNLNHDAMYWYRQDPGQGLRLIYYSQIVNDFQKGDIAEGYSVSREKKESFPLTVTSAQKNPTAFYLCASLDRGTEAFFGQGTRLTVV.